This T cell receptor (beta chain) was profiled in a study of response to subunit inactivated influenza vaccine. Germline CDR1 reads LGHNA; CDR2 reads YSLEER. The CDR3 covers 15 residues. Trimming took 4 bases from V and 5 from J; bases not matched to a gene: 8. Findings and caveats of the study: Authors proposed each seasonal influenza vaccination draws in few new T cells.

This clonotype was picked up a small number of times. As yet, its antigen is unknown. From the RT-PCR reads, TCRdb called clonotypes with MiXCR, one entry per CDR3 protein. The sample contains around 750,000 distinct CDR3 sequences, about 20% of which appear only once. The chain is built from TRBV4-3 and TRBJ2-5; TRBD1 matches at 9 bases. The sequenced sample was PBMCs from blood, obtained about 5 days after vaccination. This receptor was identified in a man aged 50 to 59 who received an inactivated influenza vaccine. CDR3 sequence (DNA): TGCGCCAGCAGCCCCCGGACAGGGGAGGTGGAGACCCAGTACTTC. Translated, it gives CASSPRTGEVETQYF.